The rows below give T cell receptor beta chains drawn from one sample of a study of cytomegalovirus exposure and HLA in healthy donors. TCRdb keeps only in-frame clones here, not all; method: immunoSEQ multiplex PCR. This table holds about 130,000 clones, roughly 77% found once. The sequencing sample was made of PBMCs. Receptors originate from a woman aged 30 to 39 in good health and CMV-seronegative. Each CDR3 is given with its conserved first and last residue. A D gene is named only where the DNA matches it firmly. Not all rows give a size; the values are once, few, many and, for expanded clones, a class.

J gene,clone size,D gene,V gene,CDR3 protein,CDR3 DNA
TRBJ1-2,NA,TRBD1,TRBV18,CASSPTGVRVNYGYTF,TGTGCCAGCTCACCCACAGGGGTGAGGGTTAACTATGGCTACACCTTC
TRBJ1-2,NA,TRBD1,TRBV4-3,CASSQQTGDGYTF,TGCGCCAGCAGCCAGCAAACAGGGGATGGCTACACCTTC
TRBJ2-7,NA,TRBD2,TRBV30,CAWSGGLAGGYEQYF,TGTGCCTGGAGTGGGGGACTAGCGGGGGGTTACGAGCAGTACTTC
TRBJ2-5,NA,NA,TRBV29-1,CSVEDASARETQYF,TGCAGCGTTGAAGATGCTAGCGCGAGAGAGACCCAGTACTTC
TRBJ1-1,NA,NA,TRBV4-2,CASSQDGGANTEAFF,TGTGCCAGCAGCCAAGATGGGGGGGCAAACACTGAAGCTTTCTTT
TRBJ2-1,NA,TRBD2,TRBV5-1,CASSFNTRGGQANEQFF,TGCGCCAGCAGCTTTAATACCCGGGGGGGCCAGGCCAATGAGCAGTTCTTC
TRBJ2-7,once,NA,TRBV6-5,CAPPRGSYEQYF,TGTGCCCCGCCTCGGGGCTCCTACGAGCAGTACTTC
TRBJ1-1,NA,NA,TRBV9,CASSVVGENTEAFF,TGTGCCAGCAGCGTAGTAGGGGAAAACACTGAAGCTTTCTTT
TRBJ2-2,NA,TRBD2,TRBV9,CASSRGESGGPAGELFF,TGTGCCAGCAGCCGGGGGGAGTCGGGAGGGCCTGCCGGGGAGCTGTTTTTT
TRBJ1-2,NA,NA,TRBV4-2,CASSQVSGTDTYGYTF,TGTGCCAGCAGCCAAGTATCGGGAACAGATACTTATGGCTACACCTTC
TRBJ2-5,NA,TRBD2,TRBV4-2,CASSQDWKRGQETQYF,TGTGCCAGCAGCCAAGATTGGAAGCGGGGGCAAGAGACCCAGTACTTC
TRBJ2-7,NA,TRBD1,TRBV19,CASSNRTGIPNYEQYF,TGTGCCAGTAGTAACCGGACAGGGATCCCCAACTACGAGCAGTACTTC
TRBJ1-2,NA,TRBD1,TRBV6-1,CASSDGLPRGPGYTF,TGTGCCAGCAGTGACGGGCTTCCCAGGGGGCCTGGCTACACCTTC
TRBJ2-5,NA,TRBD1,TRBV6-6,CASSLQGAGETQYF,TGTGCCAGCAGCCTACAGGGGGCCGGTGAGACCCAGTACTTC
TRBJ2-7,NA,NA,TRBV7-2,CASSLDKIRSYEQYF,TGTGCCAGCAGCCTCGACAAGATTCGATCCTACGAGCAGTACTTC
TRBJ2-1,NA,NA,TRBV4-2,CASSQDTSSGNEQFF,TGTGCCAGCAGCCAAGATACTAGCTCGGGCAATGAGCAGTTCTTC
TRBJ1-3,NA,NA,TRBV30,CARAGSSGNTIYF,TGTGCCCGGGCGGGTAGTTCTGGAAACACCATATATTTT